Listed below are T cell receptor beta chains from one sample, sequenced in a study of sequential checkpoint blockade in melanoma. Measured with immunoSEQ multiplex PCR; TCRdb has only the in-frame clones, and not every one. The data hold fewer than 14,000 clones, with roughly two thirds observed a single time. The sequencing used CD8+ T cells sorted from blood (inferred from file names), collected from a patient given nivolumab and ipilimumab in sequence. Every receptor here comes from a human donor with melanoma. CDR3s include the opening cysteine and the closing phenylalanine or tryptophan. Fields, in order: D gene, J gene, V gene, clone size, CDR3 DNA, CDR3 protein. The D gene is left open where the match is weak. Expanded clones get a size class; other rows say once, few or many, or leave the size out.

d_gene: NA; j_gene: TRBJ2-7; v_gene: TRBV7-8; abundance: NA; CDR3nt: TGTGCCAGCAGCTTAAACTACGAGCAGTACTTC; CDR3aa: CASSLNYEQYF
d_gene: TRBD1; j_gene: TRBJ2-2; v_gene: TRBV10-3; abundance: NA; CDR3nt: TGTGCCATCAGTGACCCGGACAGGGGGCTAACCGGGGAGCTGTTTTTT; CDR3aa: CAISDPDRGLTGELFF
d_gene: NA; j_gene: TRBJ2-7; v_gene: TRBV5-1; abundance: NA; CDR3nt: TGCGCCAGCAGCTTGCGGCAGGGGAAGGTCTACTTC; CDR3aa: CASSLRQGKVYF
d_gene: TRBD1; j_gene: TRBJ1-4; v_gene: TRBV4-3; abundance: medium-sized; CDR3nt: TGCGCCAGCAGCCAAGAAGCGGACAGGACCGCAACTAATGAAAAACTGTTTTTT; CDR3aa: CASSQEADRTATNEKLFF
d_gene: NA; j_gene: TRBJ2-7; v_gene: TRBV4-3; abundance: NA; CDR3nt: TGCGCCAGCAGCCCCGGGACAACCTACGAGCAGTACTTC; CDR3aa: CASSPGTTYEQYF
d_gene: NA; j_gene: TRBJ2-5; v_gene: TRBV29-1; abundance: NA; CDR3nt: TGCAGCGTAGGCGGGACTCCGACTAGGACCCAGTACTTC; CDR3aa: CSVGGTPTRTQYF
d_gene: NA; j_gene: TRBJ2-1; v_gene: TRBV10-3; abundance: medium-sized; CDR3nt: TGTGCCATCAGTGTCCTCACTAGTAACAATGAGCAGTTCTTC; CDR3aa: CAISVLTSNNEQFF
d_gene: TRBD2; j_gene: TRBJ2-5; v_gene: TRBV28; abundance: NA; CDR3nt: TGTGCCAGCAGTCTACAAGAGGGACTAGCGGGAGGGTCGAGGACCCAGTACTTC; CDR3aa: CASSLQEGLAGGSRTQYF
d_gene: TRBD1; j_gene: TRBJ2-7; v_gene: TRBV10-1; abundance: NA; CDR3nt: TGCGCCAGCAGTGAGGGACAGGGGACCGAGCAGTACTTC; CDR3aa: CASSEGQGTEQYF
d_gene: NA; j_gene: TRBJ1-5; v_gene: TRBV28; abundance: NA; CDR3nt: TGTGCCAGCAGTTCCCCCTCCGGGACACTCAGCAATCAGCCCCAGCATTTT; CDR3aa: CASSSPSGTLSNQPQHF
d_gene: TRBD1; j_gene: TRBJ2-7; v_gene: TRBV14; abundance: few; CDR3nt: TGTGCCAGCAGCCAGACAGGGGGCGTCGGCGAGCAGTACTTC; CDR3aa: CASSQTGGVGEQYF
d_gene: NA; j_gene: TRBJ1-5; v_gene: TRBV19; abundance: few; CDR3nt: TGTGCCAGCAGCGAGTCGGCTTATAGCAATCAGCCCCAGCATTTT; CDR3aa: CASSESAYSNQPQHF
d_gene: TRBD2; j_gene: TRBJ2-7; v_gene: TRBV5-4; abundance: NA; CDR3nt: TGTGCCAGCAGCGACGGACTAGCGGGAGTCCCCGAGCAGTACTTC; CDR3aa: CASSDGLAGVPEQYF
d_gene: NA; j_gene: TRBJ1-1; v_gene: TRBV2; abundance: NA; CDR3nt: TGTGCCAGCAGTTACTTTCGGGGATTATTCACTGAAGCTTTCTTT; CDR3aa: CASSYFRGLFTEAFF
d_gene: TRBD2; j_gene: TRBJ2-1; v_gene: TRBV7-9; abundance: few; CDR3nt: TGTGCCAGCATCGGGACTAGTTCCTACAATGAGCAGTTCTTC; CDR3aa: CASIGTSSYNEQFF
d_gene: TRBD2; j_gene: TRBJ2-7; v_gene: TRBV2; abundance: NA; CDR3nt: TGTGCCAGCAGTCCCGGGAGGACGGCTTACGAGCAGTACTTC; CDR3aa: CASSPGRTAYEQYF
d_gene: TRBD1; j_gene: TRBJ2-1; v_gene: TRBV15; abundance: NA; CDR3nt: TGTGCCACCAGCAGAGTGGACAGGCTGTACAATGAGCAGTTCTTC; CDR3aa: CATSRVDRLYNEQFF
d_gene: NA; j_gene: TRBJ2-2; v_gene: TRBV6-4; abundance: NA; CDR3nt: TGTGCCAGCAGTGAAGGAGCGACCACCGGGGAGCTGTTTTTT; CDR3aa: CASSEGATTGELFF
d_gene: NA; j_gene: TRBJ2-2; v_gene: TRBV6-4; abundance: NA; CDR3nt: TGTGCCAGCAAGCGGGCGGCCGGGGAGACCGGGGAGCTGTTTTTT; CDR3aa: CASKRAAGETGELFF
d_gene: NA; j_gene: TRBJ2-7; v_gene: TRBV5-6; abundance: medium-sized; CDR3nt: TGTGCCAGCAGCGCCCCGGGGAACGAGCAGTACTTC; CDR3aa: CASSAPGNEQYF
d_gene: NA; j_gene: TRBJ1-5; v_gene: TRBV28; abundance: NA; CDR3nt: TGTGCCAGCGGGGGGGGGTATAATCAGCCCCAGCATTTT; CDR3aa: CASGGGYNQPQHF
d_gene: NA; j_gene: TRBJ2-5; v_gene: TRBV4-1; abundance: NA; CDR3nt: TGCGCCAGCAGCCAAGCACAGGGATTGCAAGAGACCCAGTACTTC; CDR3aa: CASSQAQGLQETQYF
d_gene: NA; j_gene: TRBJ2-7; v_gene: TRBV5-4; abundance: NA; CDR3nt: TGTGCCAGCAGCTTGGCATGGGGCAGTTTTTCCGAGCAGTACTTC; CDR3aa: CASSLAWGSFSEQYF
d_gene: TRBD2; j_gene: TRBJ2-7; v_gene: TRBV7-6; abundance: NA; CDR3nt: TGTGCCAGCAGCTTAGGTAGCGGGAGTCCCTACGAGCAGTACTTC; CDR3aa: CASSLGSGSPYEQYF
d_gene: TRBD1; j_gene: TRBJ1-5; v_gene: TRBV25-1; abundance: few; CDR3nt: TGTGCCAGCAGGGGGACAGGGGGAAATCAGCCCCAGCATTTT; CDR3aa: CASRGTGGNQPQHF
d_gene: NA; j_gene: TRBJ1-5; v_gene: TRBV19; abundance: few; CDR3nt: TGTGCCAGGATGACAGCAAATAGCAATCAGCCCCAGCATTTT; CDR3aa: CARMTANSNQPQHF
d_gene: NA; j_gene: TRBJ2-1; v_gene: TRBV4-3; abundance: NA; CDR3nt: TGCGCCAGCAGCCAAGGCCGGGACTCCTACAATGAGCAGTTCTTC; CDR3aa: CASSQGRDSYNEQFF
d_gene: NA; j_gene: TRBJ1-5; v_gene: TRBV7-8; abundance: NA; CDR3nt: TGTGCCAGCAGCTTGGTGGGGCTAATGGGCAATCAGCCCCAGCATTTT; CDR3aa: CASSLVGLMGNQPQHF
d_gene: TRBD1; j_gene: TRBJ2-7; v_gene: TRBV7-9; abundance: NA; CDR3nt: TGTGCCAGCAACCCTAGCGACAGGGGTTACGAGCAGTACTTC; CDR3aa: CASNPSDRGYEQYF
d_gene: NA; j_gene: TRBJ1-5; v_gene: TRBV30; abundance: NA; CDR3nt: TGTGCCTGGAGTGCGTCTAGCAATCAGCCCCAGCATTTT; CDR3aa: CAWSASSNQPQHF
d_gene: NA; j_gene: TRBJ2-1; v_gene: TRBV6-5; abundance: NA; CDR3nt: TGTGCCAGCAGTTACTCGATCAGGGGTAGTAATGAGCAGTTCTTC; CDR3aa: CASSYSIRGSNEQFF
d_gene: NA; j_gene: TRBJ2-1; v_gene: TRBV9; abundance: NA; CDR3nt: TGTGCCAGCAGCGTGAACTGGAATGAGCAGTTCTTC; CDR3aa: CASSVNWNEQFF
d_gene: NA; j_gene: TRBJ1-3; v_gene: TRBV5-1; abundance: few; CDR3nt: TGCGCCAGCAGAAGCCCGCTTTACGGAAACACCATATATTTT; CDR3aa: CASRSPLYGNTIYF
d_gene: NA; j_gene: TRBJ1-4; v_gene: TRBV7-2; abundance: NA; CDR3nt: TGTGCCAGCAGCTCGTTACAAGAAAAACTGTTTTTT; CDR3aa: CASSSLQEKLFF
d_gene: NA; j_gene: TRBJ2-5; v_gene: TRBV11-1; abundance: NA; CDR3nt: TGTGCCAGCAGCTGTCACGGGCAAGAGACCCAGTACTTC; CDR3aa: CASSCHGQETQYF
d_gene: TRBD1; j_gene: TRBJ1-3; v_gene: TRBV29-1; abundance: NA; CDR3nt: TGCAGCGTTGAAGACCAGGGACAGGCTGGAAACACCATATATTTT; CDR3aa: CSVEDQGQAGNTIYF
d_gene: NA; j_gene: TRBJ2-7; v_gene: TRBV7-8; abundance: NA; CDR3nt: TGTGCCAGCAGCCCAGACATCTACGAGCAGTACTTC; CDR3aa: CASSPDIYEQYF